The 8 T cell receptor beta chains reported below all come from one sample, sequenced in a study of CD8 T cells in ankylosing spondylitis. TCRdb reprocessed the 5' RACE reads via MiXCR and lists one record per CDR3 protein. The sample has 750,000 to 850,000 distinct CDR3 sequences; about 10% are singletons. Their cognate antigens are unknown. Notes on the study in general: Characteristic, it appeared, of ankylosing spondylitis blood was a TCR beta motif of several highly homologous variants.

Sequences were obtained from blood, either unsorted or a sorted T cell fraction (not recorded which). These receptors all come from a male donor with ankylosing spondylitis.

A few counts support this clonotype. This sequence joins TRBV7-9 and TRBJ2-5; maybe TRBD2 (7 bases). This CDR3 is built from 15 residues. Trimming took off 5 bases at V and 4 bases at J, with 17 bases between the two ends. Germline CDR1 and CDR2: SEHNR and FQNEAQ (reference sequence). The CDR3 DNA sequence: TGTGCCAGCAGCGAGATAGCGGCGGGGGCAGAGACCCAGTACTTC. Its protein product is CASSEIAAGAETQYF.

On this clonotype: At one end the junction does not follow the germline gene, possibly because of a read error. This sequence joins TRBV5-6 and TRBJ2-3; D might be TRBD2 (6 bases). This CDR3 is built from 12 residues. Per the germline V gene, CDR1 is SGHDT and CDR2 is YYEEEE. CDR3 protein: CASSLVGRTLAF. The CDR3 nucleotides are TGTGCCAGCAGCTTGGTGGGGAGGACACTCGCTTTT. Full variable domain (rest looked up from reference TRBV5-6 and TRBJ2-3): DAGVTQSPTHLIKTRGQQVTLRCSPKSGHDTVSWYQQALGQGPQFIFQYYEEEERQRGNFPDRFSGHQFPNYSSELNVNALLLGDSALYLCASSLVGRTLAFGPGTRLTVL.

This clonotype was counted many times. The CDR3 reads CASSLLPQETQYF. As DNA, the CDR3 is TGTGCCAGCAGCTTGCTACCCCAAGAGACCCAGTACTTC. The gene calls are TRBV5-5 and TRBJ2-5; D is unresolved. Trimming took off 1 base at V and 1 base at J, with 5 bases between the two ends. This CDR3 spans 13 amino acids. Germline V gene lookup returns CDR1 SGHKS and CDR2 YYEKEE (reference sequence).

This clonotype was observed at least ten times. The chain couples TRBV5-1 to TRBJ2-7; 9 nucleotides align to TRBD1. This CDR3 spans 16 amino acids. Germline CDR1 SGHRS, CDR2 YFSETQ. Losses at the gene ends were 4 bases for V and 0 bases for J; bases not matched to a gene: 8. CDR3 coding DNA: TGCGCCAGCAGCGTAGCTCCGGGACAGGGCTCCTACGAGCAGTACTTC. Encoded protein: CASSVAPGQGSYEQYF.

This clonotype was seen ten or more times. The rearrangement uses TRBV5-1 and TRBJ2-3; D ambiguous. Trimming removed 4 bases at V and 6 bases at J, with 12 bases between. This CDR3 has 13 amino acids. CDR1 and CDR2 from the germline V gene are SGHRS and YFSETQ. CDR3: CASSPIPTDTQYF. CDR3 nucleotides: TGCGCCAGCAGCCCGATCCCCACGGATACGCAGTATTTT.

This clonotype was recorded only once. The genes are TRBV27 and TRBJ1-1; D unclear. The germline gives CDR1 MNHEY, CDR2 SMNVEV (reference sequence). V lost 8 bases and J 1 base, leaving 11 bases between the germline ends. The CDR3 totals 13 residues. The CDR3 DNA reads TGTGCCAGCGCTACGGATGGGAACACTGAAGCTTTCTTT. Protein product: CASATDGNTEAFF.

The chain joins TRBV20-1 to TRBJ1-1; D gene uncertain. The CDR3 has 15 residues. V lost 0 bases, J lost 1 base, and 12 bases lay in between. Germline lookup yields CDR1 DFQATT and CDR2 SNEGSKA (reference sequence). The CDR3 reads CSARDGYSRNTEAFF. The CDR3 region has the DNA TGCAGTGCTAGAGATGGGTACAGTCGGAACACTGAAGCTTTCTTT.

This clonotype was seen a handful of times. The V call is TRBV11-1, the J call TRBJ2-7; D may be TRBD2 (5 bases). CDR1 and CDR2 from the germline V gene are SGHAT and FQDESV (reference sequence). The V gene lost 5 bases and the J gene lost 3 bases, with 14 bases spanning the gap. This CDR3 region has 14 residues. CDR3 DNA: TGTGCCAGCAGCCAGAGGAGGCAGTACTACGAGCAGTACTTC. Its translation: CASSQRRQYYEQYF.